The text below deals with one T cell receptor beta chain. Its specificity is not known. The CDR3 consists of 14 residues. The germline V gene has CDR1 SGHRS and CDR2 YFSETQ. The record originates from a study of monozygotic twins with inflammatory bowel disease. Study results and caveats: The sharing of clonotypes with others was lower in IBD patients than in healthy twins, especially with disease activity. Separate T cell subtypes could not be resolved from one another.

TCRdb reworked the 5' RACE reads into one entry per CDR3 protein, no DNA. The listing records around 450,000 distinct CDR3 sequences. The sample consisted of blood. This chain uses TRBV5-1 with TRBJ2-1; TCRdb's assignment of TRBD1 cannot be checked, as there is no DNA. This TCR came from a human donor with ulcerative colitis or Crohn's disease, or a healthy co-twin of an affected twin (not recorded which). The CDR3 protein is CASSSPDRNNEQFF.